These T cell receptor beta chains were read from a single sample in a study of blood T cell repertoires in COVID-19. Some clones are missing from TCRdb's copy, which holds only in-frame ones; the method was immunoSEQ multiplex PCR. The sample yields some 140,000 clones, roughly 80% seen once. Sequenced sample: peripheral blood. These receptor sequences come from an elderly man with acute or convalescent COVID-19. CDR3s include the opening cysteine and the closing phenylalanine or tryptophan. The order of the fields is J gene, D gene, CDR3 length, V gene, CDR3 protein. D genes are given only for firm matches.

>TRBJ2-1|NA|15|TRBV3-1/TRBV3-2
CASSQTRSSYNEQFF
>TRBJ2-5|NA|10|TRBV20-1
CSAGRGPHYF
>TRBJ2-2|NA|14|TRBV18
CASRLDREAGELFF
>TRBJ2-7|NA|12|TRBV7-8
CASSLFLYEQYF
>TRBJ2-3|TRBD2|15|TRBV5-8
CASSLGTSGGYTQYF
>TRBJ2-7|TRBD2|16|TRBV29-1
CSVAPRLARLAYEQYF
>TRBJ2-5|TRBD2|14|TRBV19
CASRTTSGSETQYF
>TRBJ1-2|NA|13|TRBV12-3/TRBV12-4
CASSQGQYYGYTF
>TRBJ1-5|TRBD1|16|TRBV19
CASSIQGQVSNQPQHF
>TRBJ1-2|NA|15|TRBV3-1/TRBV3-2
CASSQGGGKNYGYTF
>TRBJ2-1|TRBD1|12|TRBV10-1
CASRLQGGEQFF
>TRBJ1-1|NA|14|TRBV6-5
CASRRGAGLTEAFF
>TRBJ1-1|NA|14|TRBV6-2/TRBV6-3
CASSQQGGSTEAFF
>TRBJ2-3|TRBD2|19|TRBV11-2
CASSFSRTSGGMSTDTQYF
>TRBJ2-5|NA|14|TRBV7-2
CASSSLVEPQTQYF
>TRBJ2-2|TRBD2|16|TRBV27
CASSQGGGANTGELFF
>TRBJ2-3|TRBD1|18|TRBV4-1
CASSHTLVGQGRTDTQYF
>TRBJ2-3|TRBD2|16|TRBV3-1/TRBV3-2
CASSQGTSGVLDTQYF
>TRBJ2-7|NA|14|TRBV5-1
CASSLGPPSYEQYF
>TRBJ2-2|NA|13|TRBV5-1
CASSLGATGELFF
>TRBJ2-3|TRBD2|15|TRBV19
CASRASGGATDTQYF
>TRBJ2-4|TRBD2|22|TRBV15
CATSRYRLTSGGRGLAKNIQYF
>TRBJ2-5|NA|12|TRBV2
CASSGAAETQYF
>TRBJ1-5|TRBD1|15|TRBV5-4
CASSPTGGFDQPQHF
>TRBJ2-7|NA|14|TRBV7-8
CASSLDRLSYEQYF
>TRBJ2-7|TRBD1|14|TRBV6-5
CASSFTGVAYEQYF
>TRBJ2-4|NA|12|TRBV19
CASRAGLDIQYF
>TRBJ2-1|NA|13|TRBV7-2
CASGIRGIDEQFF
>TRBJ2-7|NA|15|TRBV10-3
CAIRNTGTTTYEQYF
>TRBJ1-2|TRBD1|14|TRBV18
CASSGGGPNYGYTF
>TRBJ2-5|TRBD1|14|TRBV7-9
CASSSGQGWETQYF
>TRBJ2-6|TRBD1|19|TRBV6-2/TRBV6-3
CASSYGRGRGHAGANVLTF
>TRBJ1-2|NA|15|TRBV4-3
CASSGEDLRQRGYTF
>TRBJ1-4|TRBD1|18|TRBV5-1
CASSLLGQGAAGNEKLFF
>TRBJ1-2|TRBD1|14|TRBV15
CATSARQGGYGYTF
>TRBJ2-1|NA|12|TRBV9
CASSAREVEQFF
>TRBJ2-1|TRBD2|16|TRBV5-6
CASRSERGDSLNEQFF
>TRBJ2-3|TRBD2|14|TRBV24-1
CATSDSRGGYTQYF
>TRBJ2-5|TRBD2|16|TRBV2
CASSESLAGGQETQYF
>TRBJ1-6|TRBD1|14|TRBV3-1/TRBV3-2
CASRRTGLNSPLHF
>TRBJ1-2|NA|13|TRBV12-3/TRBV12-4
CASREDSLAGYTF
>TRBJ1-6|TRBD1|15|TRBV9
CASSARQGLNSPLHF
>TRBJ1-5|NA|13|TRBV5-1
CASSLWQGQPQHF
>TRBJ1-1|TRBD1|14|TRBV2
CASGSAGGNTEAFF